One sample yielded the 32 T cell receptor beta chains listed below, sequenced in a study of cytomegalovirus exposure and HLA in healthy donors. Sequenced by immunoSEQ multiplex PCR; TCRdb stores in-frame clones only, minus some. Seen here are about 76,000 clones, less than 95% observed once, and the top ten hold 0.5% to 0.65%. Material: PBMCs. These receptors were obtained from a woman under 30 in good health and CMV-seronegative.

V and J are TRBV28 and TRBJ1-6; D is undetermined. V dropped 5 bases and J dropped 6 bases, with 29 bases sitting between them. CDR3 length: 20 residues. Per germline, CDR1 MDHEN and CDR2 SYDVKM. The CDR3 region has the DNA TGTGCCAGCAGTAGCTACGTTGGCAGGTCCCTACTCAACTTTAATTCACCCCTCCACTTT. It translates to CASSSYVGRSLLNFNSPLHF.

The chain combines TRBV6-5 with TRBJ1-1; D remains ambiguous. Germline V gene lookup returns CDR1 MNHEY and CDR2 SVGAGI. Trimming removed 6 bases at V and 4 bases at J, with 9 bases between. The CDR3 runs 12 residues. Written as DNA, the CDR3 is TGTGCCAGCAGCGATTTTAGCACTGAAGCTTTCTTT. Residues: CASSDFSTEAFF.

The J gene is TRBJ2-1, the V gene TRBV18; TRBD1 matches 10 bases. The junction had 0 bases not matched to a gene; V was cut back by 4 bases and J by 6 bases. Germline CDR1 is KGHSH and CDR2 is LQKENI. The CDR3 sequence is 13 residues long. CDR3 loop: CASSRTGGNEQFF. DNA for the CDR3: TGTGCCAGCTCACGGACAGGGGGCAATGAGCAGTTCTTC. Together with reference TRBV18 and TRBJ2-1, the CDR3 gives the full variable domain: NAGVMQNPRHLVRRRGQEARLRCSPMKGHSHVYWYRQLPEEGLKFMVYLQKENIIDESGMPKERFSAEFPKEGPSILRIQQVVRGDSAAYFCASSRTGGNEQFFGPGTRLTVL.

Only one count was recorded for this clone. This chain links TRBV9 with TRBJ2-1, with TRBD1 identical over 7 bases. Germline trimming cut 4 bases from V and 4 bases from J; bases unmatched to any gene: 8. Germline loops: CDR1 SGDLS, CDR2 YYNGEE. This CDR3 has 15 residues. CDR3 sequence reads: CASSLGDSSYNEQFF. Here the CDR3 DNA reads TGTGCCAGCAGCCTGGGGGACAGTAGTTACAATGAGCAGTTCTTC.

The chain uses TRBV13 and TRBJ2-7, with D possibly being TRBD1 (8 bases). Deletions cut 8 bases from V and 7 bases from J, with 21 bases between. Germline CDR1 is PRHDT and CDR2 is FYEKMQ (reference sequence). The CDR3 sequence is 14 residues long. The CDR3 DNA is TGTGCCAGCCGAAGGGGGGGACAGGATGCTGAGCAGTACTTC. Its protein product is CASRRGGQDAEQYF.

V usage is TRBV5-1 and J usage is TRBJ1-4; no definite D call. V lost 2 bases, J lost 0 bases, and 14 bases lay in between. The CDR3 totals 17 residues. Germline lookup yields CDR1 SGHRS and CDR2 YFSETQ. CDR3 DNA: TGCGCCAGCAGCTTATTGACACTTGAAGCAACTAATGAAAAACTGTTTTTT. Translating gives CASSLLTLEATNEKLFF.

The chain couples TRBV5-8 to TRBJ2-2; D is unclear. The CDR3 is 13 amino acids. Germline lookup yields CDR1 SGHTS and CDR2 YDEGEE. V lost 4 bases and J lost 4, with 8 bases in between. The CDR3 DNA reads TGTGCCAGCAGCCGGAGAGGCACCGGGGAGCTGTTTTTT. As protein: CASSRRGTGELFF.

The chain links TRBV30 to TRBJ1-4; D is perhaps TRBD1 (5 bases). This CDR3 contains 15 residues. Trimming took off 1 base at V and 3 bases at J, with 12 bases between the two ends. Germline CDR1 reads GTSNPN; CDR2 reads SVGIG (reference sequence). CDR3 sequence reads: CAWSEGKGPNEKLFF. CDR3 nucleotides: TGTGCCTGGAGTGAGGGGAAGGGCCCTAATGAAAAACTGTTTTTT.

This chain uses TRBV28 with TRBJ2-7, with D hard to call. Trimming pared 1 base from V and 4 bases from J, leaving 5 bases between. This CDR3 has 12 residues. CDR1 is MDHEN and CDR2 is SYDVKM in the germline V gene. Here the CDR3 reads CASSLLRYEQYF. In DNA form, the CDR3 reads TGTGCCAGCAGTTTATTACGGTACGAGCAGTACTTC.

V usage is TRBV5-1 and J usage is TRBJ2-1, with 7 bases fitting TRBD2. The germline V gene has CDR1 SGHRS and CDR2 YFSETQ. The CDR3 runs 15 residues. V shed 4 bases, J shed 0 bases, and the junction held 4 bases outside the gene matches. DNA of the CDR3: TGCGCCAGCAGCCGTGGGGGGGACTCCTACAATGAGCAGTTCTTC. Translating gives CASSRGGDSYNEQFF.

The rearrangement links TRBV9 to TRBJ2-3; 9 bases are shared with TRBD2. The CDR3 length is 13 residues. The germline V gene has CDR1 SGDLS and CDR2 YYNGEE. The junction had 3 bases not matched to a gene; V was cut back by 4 bases and J by 6 bases. The DNA of the CDR3 is TGTGCCAGCAGCTTAAGCGGGGGGGATACGCAGTATTTT. Translated, it gives CASSLSGGDTQYF.

The V and J genes are TRBV5-4 and TRBJ2-7; 8 bases map to TRBD1. With V trimmed by 5 bases and J by 3 bases, 7 bases remained unmatched. The CDR3 runs 14 residues. Looked up from germline, CDR1 is SGHNT and CDR2 is YYREEE (reference sequence). CDR3 amino acids: CASSTRTGGYEQYF. CDR3 DNA: TGTGCCAGCAGTACTAGAACAGGGGGCTACGAGCAGTACTTC. The full variable domain, its missing parts supplied by reference TRBV5-4 and TRBJ2-7, is ETGVTQSPTHLIKTRGQQVTLRCSSQSGHNTVSWYQQALGQGPQFIFQYYREEENGRGNFPPRFSGLQFPNYSSELNVNALELDDSALYLCASSTRTGGYEQYFGPGTRLTVT.

V is TRBV28 and J is TRBJ1-5, with 11 bases that match TRBD1. This CDR3 is built from 16 residues. Germline V gene sequence: CDR1 MDHEN, CDR2 SYDVKM. The V and J ends lost 8 bases and 4 bases, in that order; junction bases with no gene match: 10. Here the CDR3 reads CASGTLGTGGNQPQHF. CDR3 DNA sequence: TGTGCCAGCGGAACACTAGGGACAGGGGGGAATCAGCCCCAGCATTTT.

The chain employs TRBV6-1 and TRBJ2-4, with D possibly being TRBD1 (5 bases). Trimming stripped 4 bases from V and 0 bases from J, with 13 bases between. The CDR3 contains 16 residues. The germline V gene encodes CDR1 MNHNS and CDR2 SASEGT. The CDR3 DNA sequence: TGTGCCAGCAGTGGTAGGACAACGGAAGCCAAAAACATTCAGTACTTC. Translated, it gives CASSGRTTEAKNIQYF.

This clone was recorded only once. The chain carries TRBV28 and TRBJ1-2; 10 nucleotides agree with TRBD1. The CDR3 totals 15 residues. Per the germline V gene, CDR1 is MDHEN and CDR2 is SYDVKM. J lost 8 bases, V lost 6 bases, and 12 bases had no gene match. The CDR3 DNA reads TGTGCCAGCAGCCCCCCCTCCGACAGGGGGCAAGGCTACACCTTC. It codes for CASSPPSDRGQGYTF.

The chain links TRBV28 to TRBJ2-2; 7 bases are shared with TRBD2. This CDR3 is 21 amino acids long. Losses at the gene ends were 6 bases for V and 2 bases for J; bases not matched to a gene: 24. CDR1 is MDHEN, CDR2 SYDVKM, per germline. This chain's CDR3 is CASSNPHPGPAGEFNTGELFF. CDR3 sequence (DNA): TGTGCCAGCAGCAACCCCCACCCGGGACCTGCGGGGGAATTTAACACCGGGGAGCTGTTTTTT.

The J gene is TRBJ2-2, the V gene TRBV7-2, with a weak D call TRBD1 (5 bases). V lost 0 bases to trimming and J lost 1 base, with 6 bases between them. CDR1 SGHTA and CDR2 FQGNSA come from the germline V gene. The CDR3 has 15 amino acids. Written as DNA, the CDR3 is TGTGCCAGCAGCTTAGCTACAGGGAACACCGGGGAGCTGTTTTTT. Its translation: CASSLATGNTGELFF.

V is TRBV7-8 and J is TRBJ1-2, with D unclear. V was cut by 4 bases and J by 3 bases, with 9 bases left in between. Germline V gene data show CDR1 as SGHVS and CDR2 as FQNEAQ. There are 13 residues in the CDR3. DNA for the CDR3: TGTGCCAGCAGCTCTCGACTCGACTATGGCTACACCTTC. Its translation is CASSSRLDYGYTF.

The rearrangement joins TRBV13 to TRBJ2-1, with D perhaps TRBD2 (5 bases). Per the germline V gene, CDR1 is PRHDT and CDR2 is FYEKMQ (reference sequence). Trimming cost V 4 bases and J 9 bases, with 16 bases left between them. The length of the CDR3 is 14 residues. CDR3 bases: TGTGCCAGCAGCTCAGCGGTAGACCCAGGTGAGCAGTTCTTC. Amino acids: CASSSAVDPGEQFF.

The CDR3 nucleotides read TGTGCCAGCAGCATTTACAGGGAAGCTTTCTTT. This codes for CASSIYREAFF. V is TRBV7-2 and J is TRBJ1-1, with a possible D match to TRBD1 (5 bases). V was cut by 5 bases and J by 8 bases, with 9 bases left in between. This CDR3 comprises 11 residues. Germline CDR1 is SGHTA and CDR2 is FQGNSA.

This clone has more than one count but fewer than ten. V gene TRBV5-8 combines with J gene TRBJ2-3, with TRBD2 matching over 8 bases. J gave up 2 bases and V 4 bases, and 9 bases lay outside the gene matches. Germline V gives CDR1 SGHTS, CDR2 YDEGEE. There are 16 residues in the CDR3. Here the CDR3 DNA reads TGTGCCAGCAGCAAAGCGGGGGCCGAAATCACAGATACGCAGTATTTT. It encodes CASSKAGAEITDTQYF. Full variable domain (missing parts from reference TRBV5-8 and TRBJ2-3): EAGVTQSPTHLIKTRGQQATLRCSPISGHTSVYWYQQALGLGLQFLLWYDEGEERNRGNFPPRFSGRQFPNYSSELNVNALELEDSALYLCASSKAGAEITDTQYFGPGTRLTVL.

The J gene is TRBJ1-6, the V gene TRBV19; TRBD1 matches 8 bases. V lost 5 bases and J lost 13; bases outside the gene matches: 13. Germline V gene sequence: CDR1 LNHDA, CDR2 SQIVND (reference sequence). The CDR3 is made up of 15 amino acids. This CDR3 is CASSPRTGQAWPLHF. The CDR3 coding sequence is TGTGCCAGTAGTCCCCGGACAGGGCAAGCTTGGCCCCTCCACTTT.

This clone was seen more than once but under ten times. The gene calls are TRBV7-3 and TRBJ1-1; TRBD1 matches at 7 bases. There are 13 residues in the CDR3. CDR1 and CDR2 from the germline V gene are SGHTA and FQGTGA. Trimming removed 4 bases from V and 4 bases from J; junction bases left unmatched: 3. CDR3 bases: TGTGCCAGCAGCTCCGCAGGGGGCACTGAAGCTTTCTTT. It is translated as CASSSAGGTEAFF.

The rearrangement uses TRBV30 and TRBJ2-7; 7 bases match TRBD1. J lost 0 bases, V lost 1 base, and 3 bases had no gene match. Germline CDR1 and CDR2: GTSNPN and SVGIG (reference sequence). The CDR3 totals 14 residues. CDR3 amino acids: CAWSAGGPSYEQYF. CDR3 DNA sequence: TGTGCCTGGAGTGCAGGGGGTCCCTCCTACGAGCAGTACTTC.

The genes are TRBV5-1 and TRBJ1-1, with D unclear. The germline gives CDR1 SGHRS, CDR2 YFSETQ. Trimming removed 4 bases from V and 1 base from J, with 11 bases in between. The CDR3 is 14 residues long. This CDR3 reads CASSNLTPNTEAFF. Written as DNA, the CDR3 is TGCGCCAGCAGCAACCTGACACCGAACACTGAAGCTTTCTTT.

The CDR3 DNA is TGTGCCAGCAGCTTAGGTGGACACCTGAACACCGGGGAGCTGTTTTTT. Translation gives CASSLGGHLNTGELFF. The chain combines TRBV11-3 with TRBJ2-2, with D perhaps matching TRBD1 (5 bases). The V and J ends lost 1 base and 1 base respectively, with 10 bases between them. This CDR3 contains 16 residues. In germline, CDR1 is SGHNT, CDR2 YENEEA.

This sequence joins TRBV6-4 and TRBJ1-6, with D unresolved. Per the germline V gene, CDR1 is MRHNA and CDR2 is SNTAGT. This CDR3 contains 15 residues. V gave up 4 bases and J gave up 3 bases, with 10 bases separating them. The CDR3 nucleotides read TGTGCCAGCAGTGTGCAGGCGGGCTATAATTCACCCCTCCACTTT. It specifies CASSVQAGYNSPLHF.

The gene calls are TRBV19 and TRBJ1-5; no reliable D call. This CDR3 contains 13 residues. Germline V gene sequence: CDR1 LNHDA, CDR2 SQIVND (reference sequence). V was pared by 5 bases and J by 7 bases, with 12 bases between. CDR3 nucleotides: TGTGCCAGTAGTGGCCCGGGAACCCAGCCCCAGCATTTT. Its translation is CASSGPGTQPQHF.

The chain couples TRBV2 to TRBJ2-3; D perhaps matches TRBD2 (6 bases). CDR1 SNHLY and CDR2 FYNNEI come from the germline V gene. The CDR3 contains 13 residues. The V and J ends lost 7 bases and 2 bases respectively, with 10 bases between them. Here the CDR3 reads CASNEDYTDTQYF. Written as DNA, the CDR3 is TGTGCCAGCAATGAGGACTACACAGATACGCAGTATTTT.

The V call is TRBV18, the J call TRBJ2-3; 7 bases match TRBD2. CDR3 length equals 15 residues. Germline values: CDR1 KGHSH, CDR2 LQKENI. Trimming cost V 1 base and J 6 bases; bases outside gene matches: 7. CDR3 in DNA: TGTGCCAGCTCACCACAGAGCGGGGCCGGTGATACGCAGTATTTT. It is translated as CASSPQSGAGDTQYF.

As for this clone: At the DNA level, this CDR3 is encoded by other sequences in the same sample as well. The CDR3 DNA reads as TGTGCCAGCAGCGTAGGACAGGGTGACTATGGCTACACCTTC. It codes for CASSVGQGDYGYTF. The chain joins TRBV9 to TRBJ1-2; 7 bases map to TRBD1. The CDR3 spans 14 residues. V shed 0 bases, J shed 3 bases, and the junction held 2 bases outside the gene matches. CDR1 is SGDLS and CDR2 is YYNGEE in the germline V gene.

A single count supports this clone. J is TRBJ1-2 and V is TRBV30; D is uncertain. The germline gives CDR1 GTSNPN, CDR2 SVGIG (reference sequence). The CDR3 has 14 amino acids. V shed 0 bases and J shed 2 bases, with 10 bases lying between them. CDR3 region: CAWSVQFTNYGYTF. The CDR3 nucleotides read TGTGCCTGGAGTGTACAATTTACCAACTATGGCTACACCTTC.